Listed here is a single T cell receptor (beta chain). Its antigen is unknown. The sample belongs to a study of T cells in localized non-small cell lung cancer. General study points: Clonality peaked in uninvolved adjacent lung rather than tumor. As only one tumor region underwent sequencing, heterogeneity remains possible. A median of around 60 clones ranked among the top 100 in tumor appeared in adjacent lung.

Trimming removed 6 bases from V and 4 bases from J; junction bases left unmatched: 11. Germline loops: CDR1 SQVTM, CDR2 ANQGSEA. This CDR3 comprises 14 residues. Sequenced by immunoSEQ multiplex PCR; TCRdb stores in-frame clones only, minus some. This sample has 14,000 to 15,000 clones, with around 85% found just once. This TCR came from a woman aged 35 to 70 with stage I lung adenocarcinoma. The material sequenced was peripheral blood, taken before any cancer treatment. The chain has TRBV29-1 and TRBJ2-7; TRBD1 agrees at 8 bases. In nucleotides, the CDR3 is TGCAGCGTATATACGACAGGGGACCCGTACGAGCAGTACTTC. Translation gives CSVYTTGDPYEQYF.